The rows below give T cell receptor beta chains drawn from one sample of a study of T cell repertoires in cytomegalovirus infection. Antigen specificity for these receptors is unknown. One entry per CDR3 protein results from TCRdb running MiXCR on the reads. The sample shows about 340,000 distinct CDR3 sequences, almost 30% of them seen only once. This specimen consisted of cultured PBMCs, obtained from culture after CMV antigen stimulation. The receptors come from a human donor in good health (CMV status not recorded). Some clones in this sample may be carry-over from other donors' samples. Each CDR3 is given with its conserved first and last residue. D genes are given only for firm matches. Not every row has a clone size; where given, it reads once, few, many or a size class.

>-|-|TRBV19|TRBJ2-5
CASSWAAGEETQYF
TGTGCCAGTAGTTGGGCAGCCGGGGAAGAGACCCAGTACTTC
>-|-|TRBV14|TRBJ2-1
CASSQVTHLVEQFF
TGTGCCAGCAGCCAAGTAACTCACCTGGTTGAGCAGTTCTTC
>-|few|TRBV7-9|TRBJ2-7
CASSLSQTGYTSYEQYF
TGTGCCAGCAGCTTATCCCAAACGGGATATACGTCCTACGAGCAGTACTTC
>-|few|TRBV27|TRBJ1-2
CASSPKDRAYGYTF
TGTGCCAGCAGTCCAAAGGACAGAGCCTATGGCTACACCTTC
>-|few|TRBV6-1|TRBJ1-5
CASSDTGKTYSNQPQHF
TGTGCCAGCAGTGATACAGGGAAGACCTATAGCAATCAGCCCCAGCATTTT
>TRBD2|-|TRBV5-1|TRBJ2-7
CASSLSVTSGADYKQYF
TGCGCCAGCAGCTTGTCTGTGACTAGCGGGGCCGATTATAAGCAGTACTTC
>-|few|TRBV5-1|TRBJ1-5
CASSFEGNQPQHF
TGCGCCAGCAGCTTTGAAGGTAATCAGCCCCAGCATTTT
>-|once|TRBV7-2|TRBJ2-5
CASNRGQSLQETQYF
TGTGCCAGCAACCGAGGACAGTCTCTGCAAGAGACCCAGTACTTC
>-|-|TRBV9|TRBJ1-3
CASSVGGAASGNTIYF
TGTGCCAGCAGCGTAGGGGGCGCGGCGTCTGGAAACACCATATATTTT
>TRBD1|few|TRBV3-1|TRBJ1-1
CASSQDLDRGSVVNTEAFF
TGTGCCAGCAGCCAAGATCTAGACAGGGGAAGTGTGGTGAACACTGAAGCTTTCTTT
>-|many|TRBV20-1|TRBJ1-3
CSARAGELSGNTIYF
TGCAGTGCTAGAGCCGGGGAGTTGTCTGGAAACACCATATATTTT
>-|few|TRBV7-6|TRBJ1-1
CASSLGRRGSPGTEAFF
TGTGCCAGCAGCTTAGGGCGTCGGGGGTCGCCCGGGACTGAAGCTTTCTTT
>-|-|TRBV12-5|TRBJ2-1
CASGLELRVLGSEDEQFF
TGTGCTAGTGGTTTGGAACTACGGGTGTTGGGAAGCGAAGATGAGCAGTTCTTC
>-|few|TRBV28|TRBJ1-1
CATLISARRTEAFF
TGTGCCACCCTCATTTCGGCACGGAGGACTGAAGCTTTCTTT
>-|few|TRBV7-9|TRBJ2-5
CASRNSPQETQYF
TGTGCCAGCAGAAATTCCCCCCAAGAGACCCAGTACTTC
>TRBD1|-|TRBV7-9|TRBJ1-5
CASSSGQGPDQPQHF
TGTGCCAGCAGCTCCGGACAGGGGCCAGATCAGCCCCAGCATTTT
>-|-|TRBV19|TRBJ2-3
CASSTRDVGGADTQYF
TGTGCCAGTAGTACTCGAGACGTCGGAGGCGCAGATACGCAGTATTTT
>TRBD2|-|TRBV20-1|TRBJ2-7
CSARIGGSDKNEQYF
TGCAGTGCTAGGATAGGCGGGAGTGATAAAAATGAGCAGTACTTC
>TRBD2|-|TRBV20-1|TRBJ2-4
CKSGGVSKNIQYF
TGCAAGTCGGGGGGAGTTTCCAAAAACATTCAGTACTTC
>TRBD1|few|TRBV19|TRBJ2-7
CASHDPRQGAASYEQYF
TGTGCCAGTCACGACCCTCGACAGGGGGCGGCCTCCTACGAGCAGTACTTC
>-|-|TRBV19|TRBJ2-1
CASSILGGGSNEQFF
TGTGCCAGTAGTATCTTGGGGGGGGGCAGCAATGAGCAGTTCTTC
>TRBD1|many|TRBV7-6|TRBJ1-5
CASSLGTGSYQPQHF
TGTGCCAGCAGCCTCGGGACAGGGTCGTACCAGCCCCAGCATTTT
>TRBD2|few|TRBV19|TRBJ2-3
CASSQREGPGDTQYF
TGTGCCAGTAGTCAGCGGGAGGGCCCCGGAGATACGCAGTATTTT
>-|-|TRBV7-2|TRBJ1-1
CASSRNGLFGAANTEAFF
TGTGCCAGCAGCCGAAATGGGCTTTTTGGGGCCGCGAACACTGAAGCTTTCTTT
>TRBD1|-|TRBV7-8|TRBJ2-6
CASSFLPGTGFSGANVLTF
TGTGCCAGCAGTTTTTTACCCGGGACAGGTTTCTCTGGGGCCAACGTCCTGACTTTC
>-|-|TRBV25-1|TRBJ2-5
CASSEGGREETQYF
TGTGCCAGCAGTGAAGGGGGCAGGGAAGAGACCCAGTACTTC
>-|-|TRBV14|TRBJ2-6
CASSQGTGSYSGANVLTF
TGTGCCAGCAGCCAAGGGACCGGATCTTACTCTGGGGCCAACGTCCTGACTTTC
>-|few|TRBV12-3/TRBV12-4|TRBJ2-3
CASTGGAQTDTQYF
TGTGCCAGCACCGGCGGGGCGCAAACAGATACGCAGTATTTT
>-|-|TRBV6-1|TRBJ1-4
CASSDWPGKKLFF
TGTGCCAGCAGTGATTGGCCCGGAAAAAAACTGTTTTTT
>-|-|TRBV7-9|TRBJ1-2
CASSPLGLSYGYTF
TGTGCCAGCAGCCCCCTAGGCCTGAGCTATGGCTACACCTTC
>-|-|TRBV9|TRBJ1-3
CASSVAAGGDTIYF
TGTGCCAGCAGCGTAGCGGCAGGTGGAGACACCATATATTTT
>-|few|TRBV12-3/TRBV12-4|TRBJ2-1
CASSLYHEQFF
TGTGCCAGCAGTTTATACCATGAGCAGTTCTTC
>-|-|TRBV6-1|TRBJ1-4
CASRGAQGNNEKLFF
TGTGCCAGCAGGGGGGCTCAGGGAAATAATGAAAAACTGTTTTTT
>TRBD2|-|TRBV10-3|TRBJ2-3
CAISGIAGDTDTQYF
TGTGCCATCAGCGGGATAGCGGGGGACACAGATACGCAGTATTTT
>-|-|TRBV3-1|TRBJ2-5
CASSRSSFETQYF
TGTGCCAGCAGCCGTTCGTCTTTCGAGACCCAGTACTTC
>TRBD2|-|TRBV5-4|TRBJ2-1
CASRIRLAGVSQGSYNEQFF
TGTGCCAGCAGGATTAGACTAGCGGGAGTGAGCCAGGGCTCCTACAATGAGCAGTTCTTC
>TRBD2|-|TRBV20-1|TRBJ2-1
CSARPAGGPKEQFF
TGCAGTGCAAGACCTGCGGGGGGGCCAAAGGAGCAGTTCTTC
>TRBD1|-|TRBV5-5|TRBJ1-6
CASKDRGTNSPLHF
TGTGCCAGCAAAGACAGGGGAACGAATTCACCCCTCCACTTT
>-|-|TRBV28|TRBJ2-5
CASSLPVSQETQYF
TGTGCCAGCAGTTTACCAGTTTCCCAAGAGACCCAGTACTTC
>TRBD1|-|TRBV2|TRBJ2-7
CASIKPGQGGEQYF
TGTGCCAGCATCAAACCGGGACAGGGAGGTGAGCAGTACTTC
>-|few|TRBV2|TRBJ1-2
CASSVDDYGYTF
TGTGCCAGCAGTGTGGACGACTATGGCTACACCTTC
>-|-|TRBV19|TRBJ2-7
CASSIVAELGGEQYF
TGTGCCAGTAGTATAGTAGCCGAATTGGGAGGCGAGCAGTACTTC
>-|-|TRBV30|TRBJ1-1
CAWRVQENTEAFF
TGTGCCTGGAGGGTACAGGAGAACACTGAAGCTTTCTTT
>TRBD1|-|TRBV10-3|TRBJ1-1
CAITTTGQGTEAFF
TGTGCCATCACCACGACAGGGCAGGGCACTGAAGCTTTCTTT
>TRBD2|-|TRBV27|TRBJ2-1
CARKLGVERESNSNEQFF
TGTGCCAGAAAACTCGGGGTGGAGCGGGAGTCTAATAGCAATGAGCAGTTCTTC
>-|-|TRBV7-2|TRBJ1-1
CASSPTDRYNTEAFF
TGTGCCAGCAGCCCCACCGACAGGTATAACACTGAAGCTTTCTTT
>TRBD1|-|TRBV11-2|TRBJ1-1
CASSPPGTAAARFF
TGTGCCAGCAGCCCTCCTGGGACAGCGGCCGCTCGTTTCTTT
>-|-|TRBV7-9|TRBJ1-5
CASSPEVQGNQPQHF
TGTGCCAGCAGCCCTGAGGTTCAGGGTAACCAGCCCCAGCATTTT
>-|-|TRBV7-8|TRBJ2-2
CASSPGTENTGELFF
TGTGCCAGCAGCCCCGGGACCGAGAACACCGGGGAGCTGTTTTTT
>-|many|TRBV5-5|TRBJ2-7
CASSLALARAVSYEQYF
TGTGCCAGCAGCTTGGCCCTAGCTCGGGCCGTGTCCTACGAGCAGTACTTC
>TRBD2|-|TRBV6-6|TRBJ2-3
CASSQLLLAGASTDTQYF
TGTGCCAGCAGCCAGCTCCTACTAGCGGGGGCCAGCACAGATACGCAGTATTTT
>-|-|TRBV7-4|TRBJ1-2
CASSHGQFHGYTF
TGTGCCAGCAGCCATGGACAGTTCCATGGCTACACCTTC
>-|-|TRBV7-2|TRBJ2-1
CASSQGGGGQLF
TGTGCCAGCAGCCAAGGAGGGGGGGGACAACTCTTC
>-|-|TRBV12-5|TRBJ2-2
CASGLPPMGELFF
TGTGCTAGTGGTTTGCCACCAATGGGGGAGCTGTTTTTT
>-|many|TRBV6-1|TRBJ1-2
CASRSGPRNYGYTF
TGTGCCAGCAGATCGGGTCCCCGGAACTATGGCTACACCTTC
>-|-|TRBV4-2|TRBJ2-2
CASSQEAVALAGELFF
TGTGCCAGCAGCCAAGAAGCCGTGGCCTTGGCCGGGGAGCTGTTTTTT
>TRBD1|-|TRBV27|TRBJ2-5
CASSSRGRGETQYF
TGTGCCAGCAGTTCCAGGGGGCGCGGGGAGACCCAGTACTTC